Included here is one TCR beta chain sequence, with context. Assay: immunoSEQ multiplex PCR; the TCRdb copy retains only in-frame clones and omits some. The sample includes hundreds of thousands of clones, approximately 85% of them seen just once. This record comes from a study of shared T cell receptors in the human thymus. The germline CDR1 and CDR2 sequences are SGHRS and YFSETQ. The length of the CDR3 is 14 residues. V shed 1 base and J shed 2 bases, with 8 bases lying between them. The same data also contributed to another study, on human thymus T cells. That paper states: Apparent bias marked the V and J gene usage of thymic and blood repertoires.

Sequenced sample: thymocytes. The V and J genes are TRBV5-1 and TRBJ2-3; D not resolved. This TCR came from a girl under three years old with a congenital heart defect. For the CDR3, the DNA is TGCGCCAGCAGCTTGACTCACTACACAGATACGCAGTATTTT. Translated: CASSLTHYTDTQYF.